The 17 T cell receptor beta chains below come from one sample, sequenced in a study of molecular identifiers for immune sequencing clone quantification. TCRdb reprocessed the PCR reads via MiXCR and lists one record per CDR3 protein. Among 100,000 or so distinct CDR3 sequences listed, roughly 38% were seen once. The sample taken for sequencing was naive CD8+ T cells from blood, with Jurkat cell RNA spiked in. Subset specified: FACS-sorted CD8+CD4-CCR7+CD45RA+ naive T cells. The receptors here all came from a human donor in good health. Some libraries in this study had Jurkat cell RNA spiked in.

About this clonotype itself: This may be a read error, as it is one base from a much larger clone. The chain recombines TRBV9 with TRBJ1-3, with D unclear. Germline V gene lookup returns CDR1 SGDLS and CDR2 YYNGEE. The CDR3 spans 16 residues. The CDR3 nucleotides read TGTGCCGGCAGCGTAGCGCAGACGGTCTCTGGAAACACCATATATTTT. This encodes CAGSVAQTVSGNTIYF.

In its sample, this clonotype was seen a few times. The chain recombines TRBV28 with TRBJ2-7, with TRBD2 matching 7 bases. Germline CDR1 reads MDHEN; CDR2 reads SYDVKM. This CDR3 comprises 15 residues. V gave up 3 bases and J gave up 2 bases; unmatched junction bases: 7. CDR3 nucleotides: TGTGCCAGCAGTTTCGGGCTAGCGGTTACCTACGAGCAGTACTTC. Translated, it gives CASSFGLAVTYEQYF.

This clonotype was seen at least ten times. The CDR3 DNA sequence: TGTGCCATCAGAACAGAGAATGAGCAGTTCTTC. Translation: CAIRTENEQFF. The V call is TRBV10-3, the J call TRBJ2-1, with D hard to call. The CDR3 is 11 residues long. With 6 bases removed from V and 7 bases from J, the gap between germline ends came to 7 bases. Germline V gene data show CDR1 as ENHRY and CDR2 as SYGVKD.

The chain carries TRBV7-6 and TRBJ2-7; D perhaps matches TRBD1 (5 bases). With the DNA end fitting TRBJ2-1 better, the J assignment may be wrong. Per the germline V gene, CDR1 is SGHVS and CDR2 is FNYEAQ. The CDR3 is 14 amino acids. The CDR3 protein is CASSLVSGFYEQFF. CDR3 in DNA: TGTGCCAGCAGCTTAGTTTCAGGGTTTTACGAGCAGTTCTTC.

About this clonotype itself: The conserved phenylalanine or tryptophan is not found at the CDR3 terminus, so this likely reflects a read error. The DNA is omitted, as the CDR3 cannot be located on it reliably, and the CDR3 follows TCRdb's listing. The V gene is TRBV19, the J gene TRBJ2-2; the D call in the table, TRBD2, was not verified against the DNA. Germline values: CDR1 LNHDA, CDR2 SQIVND (reference sequence). Inclusive of both ends, the CDR3 amounts to 13 amino acids. The chain's CDR3 is CACQGSNTGELIY.

This clonotype was counted ten times or more. The gene calls are TRBV7-2 and TRBJ2-7; the D is unclear. Trimming removed 1 base from V and 2 bases from J, with 15 bases in between. The CDR3 totals 16 residues. Looked up from germline, CDR1 is SGHTA and CDR2 is FQGNSA. CDR3 residues: CASSLVAHQYTYEQYF. CDR3 nucleotides: TGTGCCAGCAGCTTAGTGGCGCACCAATATACCTACGAGCAGTACTTC.

The rearrangement joins TRBV12-3 or TRBV12-4 to TRBJ2-3; D ambiguous. Deletions cut 6 bases from V and 0 bases from J, with 25 bases between. The CDR3 extends over 19 amino acids. The CDR3 region has the DNA TGTGCCAGCAGCCTGCCGGTTGCGGCTCCACCCTCTAGCACAGATACGCAGTATTTT. Protein: CASSLPVAAPPSSTDTQYF.

This chain connects TRBV13 to TRBJ2-3; TRBD1 might be the D (6 bases). Germline values: CDR1 PRHDT, CDR2 FYEKMQ (reference sequence). V was cut by 4 bases and J by 5 bases, with 16 bases left in between. CDR3 length: 15 residues. The CDR3 region is CASSSLQGSRDTQYF. The DNA for the CDR3 is TGTGCCAGCAGCTCTCTACAGGGATCGAGAGATACGCAGTATTTT.

As concerns this clonotype: This CDR3 is missing its conserved last phenylalanine or tryptophan, likely due to a read error. The rearrangement joins TRBV5-5 to TRBJ1-4, with TRBD1 as a possible D gene (6 bases). Trimming stripped 4 bases from V and 0 bases from J, with 10 bases between. The germline V gene encodes CDR1 SGHKS and CDR2 YYEKEE (reference sequence). This CDR3 contains 15 residues. CDR3 nucleotides: TGTGCCAGCAGCACCGGGACAACAACTAATGAAAAACTGTTTTCT. Residues: CASSTGTTTNEKLFS.

Points on this clonotype: This may be a read error: a much more frequent sequence differs by one nucleotide. The gene calls are TRBV13 and TRBJ2-6; D is unclear. V was shortened by 0 bases and J by 2 bases, with 5 bases between the two germline ends. CDR1 is PRHDT, CDR2 FYEKMQ, per germline (reference sequence). The CDR3 covers 15 residues. The CDR3 sequence: CASSLGGPGANVLTF. DNA of the CDR3: TGTGCCAGCAGCTTAGGGGGTCCTGGGGCCAACGTCCTGACTTTC.

In this sample, this clonotype turned up many times. This chain uses TRBV5-6 with TRBJ1-5, with D uncertain. Germline CDR1 reads SGHDT; CDR2 reads YYEEEE. Trimming left V 3 bases short and J 7 bases short, with 17 bases between. The CDR3 loop spans 15 amino acids. The CDR3 DNA follows: TGTGCCAGCAGCTCGAGACCCACCTTGGGGCAGCCCCAGCATTTT. This sequence encodes CASSSRPTLGQPQHF. The whole variable domain, filled in from reference TRBV5-6 and TRBJ1-5, reads DAGVTQSPTHLIKTRGQQVTLRCSPKSGHDTVSWYQQALGQGPQFIFQYYEEEERQRGNFPDRFSGHQFPNYSSELNVNALLLGDSALYLCASSSRPTLGQPQHFGDGTRLSIL.

The rearrangement joins TRBV7-6 to TRBJ1-4; TRBD1 might be the D (5 bases). The CDR3 runs to 15 residues. With 5 bases removed from V and 2 bases from J, the gap between germline ends came to 12 bases. CDR1 and CDR2 (germline): SGHVS, FNYEAQ. This CDR3 reads CASSMVWGTNEKLFF. The CDR3 coding sequence is TGTGCCAGCAGCATGGTGTGGGGGACTAATGAAAAACTGTTTTTT.

Of note for this clonotype: One base away lies a much larger clone, so this may be a sequencing read error. This chain connects TRBV29-1 to TRBJ2-3, with no clear D. Germline assignment: CDR1 SQVTM and CDR2 ANQGSEA. The CDR3 loop spans 19 amino acids. V shed 5 bases and J shed 2 bases, with 29 bases lying between them. This chain's CDR3 is CSVSVSGGPSLKHTDTQYF. The CDR3, as DNA: TGCAGCGTTTCAGTGAGTGGCGGCCCGTCCCTTAAACACACAGATACGCAGTATTTT.

The chain employs TRBV28 and TRBJ2-1; TRBD2 matches at 8 bases. Germline V CDR1 and CDR2: MDHEN, SYDVKM. The CDR3 spans 16 residues. Unmatched junction bases numbered 15, after V lost 4 bases and J lost 10 bases. This CDR3 reads CASSSPFWEAGEEQFF. The DNA for the CDR3 is TGTGCCAGCAGTTCGCCTTTTTGGGAAGCGGGAGAGGAGCAGTTCTTC. The complete variable domain, with remaining parts taken from reference TRBV28 and TRBJ2-1, reads DVKVTQSSRYLVKRTGEKVFLECVQDMDHENMFWYRQDPGLGLRLIYFSYDVKMKEKGDIPEGYSVSREKKERFSLILESASTNQTSMYLCASSSPFWEAGEEQFFGPGTRLTVL.

A word on this clonotype: The junction and the germline gene differ at one end; a read error may be behind it. The J gene is TRBJ2-7, the V gene TRBV7-8; D gene uncertain. From germline, CDR1 is SGHVS and CDR2 FQNEAQ. The CDR3 contains 13 residues. CDR3 sequence (DNA): TGTGCCAGCGCGACCCCTCCTTCGTACGAGCAGTCCTTC. This encodes CASATPPSYEQSF.

The rearrangement links TRBV6-6 to TRBJ2-5; no reliable D call. V was cut by 6 bases and J by 5 bases, with 10 bases left in between. The CDR3 is 12 amino acids. Germline lookup yields CDR1 MNHNY and CDR2 SVGAGI (reference sequence). The CDR3 protein is CASRSGGETQYF. The CDR3 coding sequence is TGTGCCAGCAGGTCAGGTGGCGAGACCCAGTACTTC.

The rearrangement links TRBV4-2 to TRBJ2-4; D is perhaps TRBD1 (6 bases). The V gene lost 2 bases and the J gene lost 6 bases, with 11 bases spanning the gap. The CDR3 contains 14 residues. Germline V gene data show CDR1 as LGHNA and CDR2 as YNFKEQ. The CDR3 protein is CASSQNLDRNIQYF. CDR3 DNA: TGTGCCAGCAGCCAAAATCTGGACAGAAACATTCAGTACTTC.